This T cell receptor (beta chain) was identified during a study of blood T cell repertoires in COVID-19. Across the whole study: Acute-phase and convalescent COVID-19 samples originated in the United States, Italy and Spain.

The CDR3 is made up of 12 amino acids. CDR1 SGHTA and CDR2 FQGNSA come from the germline V gene. Between the trimmed V and J ends, which lost 3 bases and 7 bases, there was a span of 7 bases. Clones were sequenced by immunoSEQ multiplex PCR, and TCRdb holds only the in-frame ones, with some missing. The sample has fewer than 55,000 clones; about nine tenths are singletons. This clone was counted between two and nine times. The rearrangement joins TRBV7-2 to TRBJ1-3; D gene uncertain. The clonotype originates from a man older than 75 with active or convalescent COVID-19. Sequencing used peripheral blood. In DNA form, the CDR3 reads TGTGCCAGCAGCTTCAGAGGGAACACCATATATTTT. It specifies CASSFRGNTIYF. Based on the CDR3 plus reference TRBV7-2 and TRBJ1-3, the full variable domain is GAGVSQSPSNKVTEKGKDVELRCDPISGHTALYWYRQSLGQGLEFLIYFQGNSAPDKSGLPSDRFSAERTGGSVSTLTIQRTQQEDSAVYLCASSFRGNTIYFGEGSWLTVV.